This T cell receptor (beta chain) was captured in a study of identical twins. Trimming pared 0 bases from V and 11 bases from J, leaving 7 bases between. Germline V gene data show CDR1 as MNHEY and CDR2 as SVGAGI. The CDR3 has 12 residues. Findings of the study overall: Twins' excess sharing was less marked for out-of-frame beta sequences. Fewer insertions marked abundant cord blood beta clonotypes; young adult naive trended weakly, memory not at all.

TCRdb fed the 5' RACE reads into MiXCR, producing one record per CDR3 protein. The sample includes more than 400,000 distinct CDR3 sequences, approximately 14% seen only once; the top ten take less than 0.5%. This clonotype was counted between two and nine times. Its antigen is currently unknown. These data also featured in a second study, about yellow fever vaccine responses in identical twins.

The TCR was taken from a woman between 18 and 29 years old in good health. Sequenced sample: CD4+ T cells sorted from blood. V gene TRBV6-5 combines with J gene TRBJ1-4; a weak D match, TRBD1 (5 bases). As DNA, the CDR3 is TGTGCCAGCAGTTACTCGGCAGGGAAACTGTTTTTT. Translated: CASSYSAGKLFF.